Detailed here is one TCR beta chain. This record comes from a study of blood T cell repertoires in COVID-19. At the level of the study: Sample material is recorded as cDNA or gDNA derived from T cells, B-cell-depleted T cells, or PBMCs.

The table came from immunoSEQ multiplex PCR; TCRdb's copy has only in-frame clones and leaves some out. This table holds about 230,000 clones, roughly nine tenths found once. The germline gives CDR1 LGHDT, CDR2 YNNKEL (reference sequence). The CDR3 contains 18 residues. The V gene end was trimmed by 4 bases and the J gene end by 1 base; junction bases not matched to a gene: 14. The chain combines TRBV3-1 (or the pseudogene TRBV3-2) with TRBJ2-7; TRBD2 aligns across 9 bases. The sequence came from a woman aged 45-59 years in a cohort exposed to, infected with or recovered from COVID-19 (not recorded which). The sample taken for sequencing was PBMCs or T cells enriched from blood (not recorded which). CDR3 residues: CASSLGGYLAGYSYEQYF. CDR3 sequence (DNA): TGTGCCAGCAGCCTCGGGGGATACCTAGCGGGGTATTCCTACGAGCAGTACTTC.